This T cell receptor beta chain was obtained from a study of T cell changes during pregnancy in multiple sclerosis (dated by TCRdb to the late 2010s). Regarding the complete study: The study looked at changes in the T cell repertoire across pregnancy in women with multiple sclerosis.

From a lookup of the germline V gene, CDR1 and CDR2 are MNHEY and SVGAGI. The CDR3 numbers 14 residues from cysteine through phenylalanine. The DNA shown is the 42-base CDR3, in frame from base 1. V is cut by 4 bases and J by 5 bases, and the space between the germline ends is 11 bases. The library was made by the immunoSEQ multiplex PCR assay. In its TCRdb copy, this immuneACCESS table keeps in-frame sequences only and misses some clones. Where compared with another copy, unresolved V genes explain less than half of these, and the others have no known cause. The sample includes more than 15,000 clones, with 75% to 90% observed a single time. The ten biggest clones cover about 13% of the sample. A note on this clone: No cognate antigen has been identified for it. There are no base qualities to consult, and no much larger clone falls within one base.

This sequence originates from a female donor in good health, enrolled as a control in a pregnancy study. The source material was CD8+ T cells from peripheral blood mononuclear cells, sampled in the third trimester of pregnancy. This chain joins TRBV6-5 to TRBJ1-4; TRBD1 is a possible D gene, resting on 5 matching bases. CDR3 region: CASSLGRVNEKLFF. The nucleotide sequence is given as TGTGCCAGCAGTTTGGGCAGGGTCAATGAAAAACTGTTTTTT.